These 2 T cell receptor beta chains were all obtained from the same sample, sequenced in a study of PD-L1 blockade in urothelial cancer. Time point reported: pretreatment peripheral blood. Produced via immunoSEQ multiplex PCR; TCRdb's table is partial and in-frame only. Of approximately 90,000 clones in the sample, nearly 90% were seen once. Specimen: PBMCs, collected around atezolizumab (anti-PD-L1) treatment. These receptors were obtained from a man in his 60s with urothelial cancer.

This clone was detected once. V usage is TRBV6-5 and J usage is TRBJ1-5; 11 positions match TRBD1. Germline CDR1 is MNHEY and CDR2 is SVGAGI. The CDR3 contains 15 residues. The J segment lost 4 bases and the V segment lost 6 bases, leaving 5 bases of the junction unmatched. CDR3 in DNA: TGTGCCAGCAGCCGTGGACAGGGGGCGAATCAGCCCCAGCATTTT. Its protein product is CASSRGQGANQPQHF.

The chain employs TRBV21-1 and TRBJ2-1; the DNA was not used to check the table's D call, TRBD2. TRBV21-1 constitutes a pseudogene. The CDR3 has 15 residues. In DNA form, the CDR3 reads TGTGCCAGCAGCTATAGCGGGCGATCCTACAATGAGCAGTTCTTC. As protein: CASSYSGRSYNEQFF.